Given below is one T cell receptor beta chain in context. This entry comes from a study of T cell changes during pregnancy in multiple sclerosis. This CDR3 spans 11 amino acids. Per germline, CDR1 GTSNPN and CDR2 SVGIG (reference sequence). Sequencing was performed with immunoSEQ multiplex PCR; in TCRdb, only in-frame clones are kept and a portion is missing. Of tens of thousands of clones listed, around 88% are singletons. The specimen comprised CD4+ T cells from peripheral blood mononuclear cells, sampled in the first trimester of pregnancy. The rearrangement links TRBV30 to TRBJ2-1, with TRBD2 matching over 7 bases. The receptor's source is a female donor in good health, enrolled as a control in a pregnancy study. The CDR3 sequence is CAGGVNYEQFF. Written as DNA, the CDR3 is TGTGCGGGAGGGGTAAACTATGAGCAGTTCTTC.